This T cell receptor beta chain derives from a study of tumor-infiltrating lymphocytes in primary liver carcinoma. About this clonotype itself: A much larger clone differs by one base, so this may be a read error.

From approximately 0.5 ug of total RNA, TCR beta-specific cDNA was reverse-transcribed using a constant-region primer. Three nested multiplex PCR rounds, a slightly modified ARM-PCR, produced the libraries for TCR beta. TCRdb called the multiplex PCR reads again in MiXCR, with one record for every CDR3 protein. Among approximately 300,000 distinct CDR3 sequences listed, approximately 65% were seen once. Blood RNA was derived from unsorted whole blood, and germline DNA was extracted too. The TCR comes from a man aged 40-49 years with primary liver carcinoma and hepatitis B virus infection. The sequencing sample was made of peripheral blood.

For the CDR3, the DNA is TGTGCCATGAGGAGGGGACTAGCGGGTGGTTCCGCCTACAATGTGCAGTTCTTC. Translation: CAMRRGLAGGSAYNVQFF. This chain links TRBV10-3 with TRBJ2-1; 12 bases line up with TRBD2. Per the germline V gene, CDR1 is ENHRY and CDR2 is SYGVKD. The CDR3 has 18 residues.